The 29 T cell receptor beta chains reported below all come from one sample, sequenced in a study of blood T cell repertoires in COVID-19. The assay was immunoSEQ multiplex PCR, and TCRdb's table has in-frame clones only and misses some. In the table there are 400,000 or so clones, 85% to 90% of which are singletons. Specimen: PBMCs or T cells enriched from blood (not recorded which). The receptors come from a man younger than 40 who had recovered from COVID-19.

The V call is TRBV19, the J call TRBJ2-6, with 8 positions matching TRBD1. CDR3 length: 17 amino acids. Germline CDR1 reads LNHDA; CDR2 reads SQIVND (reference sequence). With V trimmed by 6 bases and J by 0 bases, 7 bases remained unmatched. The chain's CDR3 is CASSRGTGVSGANVLTF. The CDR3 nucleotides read TGTGCCAGTAGCAGGGGGACAGGTGTCTCTGGGGCCAACGTCCTGACTTTC.

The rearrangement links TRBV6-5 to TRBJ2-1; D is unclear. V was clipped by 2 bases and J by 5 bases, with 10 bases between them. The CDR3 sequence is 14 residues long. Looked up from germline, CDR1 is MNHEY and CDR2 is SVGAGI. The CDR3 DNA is TGTGCCAGCAGTTACGACTTCTCGCACAATGAGCAGTTCTTC. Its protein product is CASSYDFSHNEQFF.

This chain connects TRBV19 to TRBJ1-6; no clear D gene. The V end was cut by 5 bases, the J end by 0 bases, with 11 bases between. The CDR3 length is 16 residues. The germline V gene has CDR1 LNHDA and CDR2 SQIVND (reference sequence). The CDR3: CASSPTGSSYNSPLHF. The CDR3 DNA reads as TGTGCCAGTAGTCCTACGGGGAGCTCCTATAATTCACCCCTCCACTTT.

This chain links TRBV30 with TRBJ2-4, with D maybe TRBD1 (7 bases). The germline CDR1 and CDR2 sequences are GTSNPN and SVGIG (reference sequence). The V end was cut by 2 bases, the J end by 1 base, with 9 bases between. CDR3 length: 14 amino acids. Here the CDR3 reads CAWSPGGAKNIQYF. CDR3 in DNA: TGTGCCTGGAGTCCAGGGGGGGCCAAAAACATTCAGTACTTC.

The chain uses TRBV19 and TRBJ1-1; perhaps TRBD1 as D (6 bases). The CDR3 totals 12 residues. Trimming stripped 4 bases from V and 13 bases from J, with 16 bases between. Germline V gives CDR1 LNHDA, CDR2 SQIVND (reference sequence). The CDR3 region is CASSTSGVHCFF. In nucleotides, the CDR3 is TGTGCCAGTAGTACCTCAGGGGTGCATTGTTTCTTT.

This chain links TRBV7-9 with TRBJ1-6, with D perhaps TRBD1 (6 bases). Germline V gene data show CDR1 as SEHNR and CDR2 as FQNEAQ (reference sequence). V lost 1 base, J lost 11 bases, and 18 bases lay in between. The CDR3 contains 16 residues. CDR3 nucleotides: TGTGCCAGCAGCTTAGAACGAGCGGCAGGGGCCCCACCCCTCCACTTT. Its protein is CASSLERAAGAPPLHF.

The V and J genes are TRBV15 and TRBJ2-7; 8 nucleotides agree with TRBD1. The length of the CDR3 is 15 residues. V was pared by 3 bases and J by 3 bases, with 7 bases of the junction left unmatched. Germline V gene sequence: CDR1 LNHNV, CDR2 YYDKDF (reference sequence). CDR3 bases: TGTGCCACCAGCAGGGCTGGACAGGGCTACTACGAGCAGTACTTC. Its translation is CATSRAGQGYYEQYF.

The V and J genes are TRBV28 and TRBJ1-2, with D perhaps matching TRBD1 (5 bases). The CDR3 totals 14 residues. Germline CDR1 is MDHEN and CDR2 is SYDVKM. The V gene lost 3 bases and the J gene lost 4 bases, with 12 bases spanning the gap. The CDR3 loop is CASSFPTGVYGYTF. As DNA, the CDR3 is TGTGCCAGCAGTTTCCCCACAGGAGTCTATGGCTACACCTTC.

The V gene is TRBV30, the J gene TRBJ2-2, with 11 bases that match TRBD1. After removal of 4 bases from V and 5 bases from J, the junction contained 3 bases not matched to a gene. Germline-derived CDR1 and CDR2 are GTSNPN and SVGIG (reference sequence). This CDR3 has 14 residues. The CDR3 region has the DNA TGTGCCTGGATGGACAGGGGGCTTACCGGGGAGCTGTTTTTT. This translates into CAWMDRGLTGELFF.

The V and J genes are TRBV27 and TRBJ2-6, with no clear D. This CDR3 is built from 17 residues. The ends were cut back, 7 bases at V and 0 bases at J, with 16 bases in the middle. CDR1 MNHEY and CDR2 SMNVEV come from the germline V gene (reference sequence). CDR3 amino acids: CASTRNTRSSGANVLTF. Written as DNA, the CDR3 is TGTGCCAGCACGCGAAACACTCGGAGCTCTGGGGCCAACGTCCTGACTTTC. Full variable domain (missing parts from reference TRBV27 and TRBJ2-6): EAQVTQNPRYLITVTGKKLTVTCSQNMNHEYMSWYRQDPGLGLRQIYYSMNVEVTDKGDVPEGYKVSRKEKRNFPLILESPSPNQTSLYFCASTRNTRSSGANVLTFGAGSRLTVL.

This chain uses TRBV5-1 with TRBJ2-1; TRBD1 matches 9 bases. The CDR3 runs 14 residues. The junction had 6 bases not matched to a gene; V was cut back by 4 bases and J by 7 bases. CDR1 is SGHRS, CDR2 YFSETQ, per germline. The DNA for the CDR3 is TGCGCCAGCAGCCCCTGGACAGGGGTGAATGAGCAGTTCTTC. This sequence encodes CASSPWTGVNEQFF.

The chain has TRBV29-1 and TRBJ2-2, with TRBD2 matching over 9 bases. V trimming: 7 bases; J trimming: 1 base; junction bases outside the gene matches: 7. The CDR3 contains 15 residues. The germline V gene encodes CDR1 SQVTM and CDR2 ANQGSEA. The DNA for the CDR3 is TGCAGCGCCTCGACGACTAGCGGGAACACCGGGGAGCTGTTTTTT. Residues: CSASTTSGNTGELFF.

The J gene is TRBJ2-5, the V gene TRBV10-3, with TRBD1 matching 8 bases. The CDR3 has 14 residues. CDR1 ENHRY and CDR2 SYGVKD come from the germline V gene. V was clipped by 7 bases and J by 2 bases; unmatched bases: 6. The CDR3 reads CAITDRVVQETQYF. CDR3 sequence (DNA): TGTGCCATCACGGACAGGGTCGTACAAGAGACCCAGTACTTC.

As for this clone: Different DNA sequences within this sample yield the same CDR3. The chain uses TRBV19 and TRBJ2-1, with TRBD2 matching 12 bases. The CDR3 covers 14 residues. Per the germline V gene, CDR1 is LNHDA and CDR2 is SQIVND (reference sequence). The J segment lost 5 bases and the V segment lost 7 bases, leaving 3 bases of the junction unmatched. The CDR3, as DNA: TGTGCCAGTACTCTAGCGGGAGGGGACAATGAGCAGTTCTTC. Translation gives CASTLAGGDNEQFF.

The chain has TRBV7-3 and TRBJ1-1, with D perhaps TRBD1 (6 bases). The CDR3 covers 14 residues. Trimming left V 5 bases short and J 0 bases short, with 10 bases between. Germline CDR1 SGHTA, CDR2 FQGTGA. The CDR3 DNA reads TGTGCCAGCAGCCCTGGACAGATGAACACTGAAGCTTTCTTT. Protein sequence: CASSPGQMNTEAFF.

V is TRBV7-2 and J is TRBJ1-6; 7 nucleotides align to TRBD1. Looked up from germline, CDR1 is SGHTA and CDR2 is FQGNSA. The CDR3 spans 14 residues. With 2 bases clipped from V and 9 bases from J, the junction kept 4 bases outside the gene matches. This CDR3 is CASSLWGDSSPLHF. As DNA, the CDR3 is TGTGCCAGCAGCTTATGGGGGGACAGTTCACCCCTCCACTTT.

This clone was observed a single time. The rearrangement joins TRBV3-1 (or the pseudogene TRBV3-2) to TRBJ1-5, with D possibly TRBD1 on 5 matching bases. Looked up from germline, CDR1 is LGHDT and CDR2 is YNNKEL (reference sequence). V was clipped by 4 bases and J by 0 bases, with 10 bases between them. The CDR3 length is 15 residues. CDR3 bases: TGTGCCAGCAGCCCCGGGACTTATAGCAATCAGCCCCAGCATTTT. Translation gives CASSPGTYSNQPQHF.

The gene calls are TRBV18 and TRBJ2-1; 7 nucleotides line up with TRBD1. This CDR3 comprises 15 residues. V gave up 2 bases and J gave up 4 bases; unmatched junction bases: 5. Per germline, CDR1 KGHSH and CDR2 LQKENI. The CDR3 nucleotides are TGTGCCAGCTCACCATCGGGACAGTTATACAATGAGCAGTTCTTC. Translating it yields CASSPSGQLYNEQFF.

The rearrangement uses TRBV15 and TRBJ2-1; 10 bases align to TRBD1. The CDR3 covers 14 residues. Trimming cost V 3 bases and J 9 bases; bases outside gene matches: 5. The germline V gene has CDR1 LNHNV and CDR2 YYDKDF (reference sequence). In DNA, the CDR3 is TGTGCCACCAGCAGGGACAGGGGGGGTAGTGAGCAGTTCTTC. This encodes CATSRDRGGSEQFF.

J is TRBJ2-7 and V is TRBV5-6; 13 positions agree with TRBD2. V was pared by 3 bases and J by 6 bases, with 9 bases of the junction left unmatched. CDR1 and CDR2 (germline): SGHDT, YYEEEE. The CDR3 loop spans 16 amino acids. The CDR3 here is CASSSGLAGHGGEQYF. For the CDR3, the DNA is TGTGCCAGCAGCTCGGGACTAGCGGGACATGGAGGCGAGCAGTACTTC.

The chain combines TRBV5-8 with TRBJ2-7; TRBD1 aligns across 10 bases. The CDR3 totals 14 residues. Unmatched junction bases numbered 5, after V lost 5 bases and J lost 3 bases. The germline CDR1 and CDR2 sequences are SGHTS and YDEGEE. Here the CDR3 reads CASSPDRGDYEQYF. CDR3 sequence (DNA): TGTGCCAGCAGTCCGGACAGGGGGGACTACGAGCAGTACTTC.

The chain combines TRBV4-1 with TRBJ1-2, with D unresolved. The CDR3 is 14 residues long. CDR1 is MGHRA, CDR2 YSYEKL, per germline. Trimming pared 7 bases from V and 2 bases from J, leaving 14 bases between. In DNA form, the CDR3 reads TGCGCCAGCACCTACCAAGCGGGCAACTATGGCTACACCTTC. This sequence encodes CASTYQAGNYGYTF.

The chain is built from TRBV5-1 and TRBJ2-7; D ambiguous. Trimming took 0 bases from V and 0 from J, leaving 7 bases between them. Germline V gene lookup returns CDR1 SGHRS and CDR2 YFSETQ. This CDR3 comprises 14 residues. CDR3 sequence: CASSLEQSSYEQYF. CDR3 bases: TGCGCCAGCAGCTTGGAACAGAGCTCCTACGAGCAGTACTTC.

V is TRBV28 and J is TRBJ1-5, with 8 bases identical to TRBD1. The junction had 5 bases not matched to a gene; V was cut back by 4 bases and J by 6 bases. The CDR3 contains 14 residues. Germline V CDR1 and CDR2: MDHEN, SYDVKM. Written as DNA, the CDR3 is TGTGCCAGCAGTTCGGACAGGGTGGTTCAGCCCCAGCATTTT. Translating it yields CASSSDRVVQPQHF.

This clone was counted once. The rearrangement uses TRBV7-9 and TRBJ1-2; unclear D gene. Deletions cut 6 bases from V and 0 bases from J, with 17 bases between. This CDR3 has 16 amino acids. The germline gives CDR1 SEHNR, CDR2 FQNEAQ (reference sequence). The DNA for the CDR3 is TGTGCCAGCAGATTACCCGGGAGTCCTGCTAACTATGGCTACACCTTC. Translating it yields CASRLPGSPANYGYTF.

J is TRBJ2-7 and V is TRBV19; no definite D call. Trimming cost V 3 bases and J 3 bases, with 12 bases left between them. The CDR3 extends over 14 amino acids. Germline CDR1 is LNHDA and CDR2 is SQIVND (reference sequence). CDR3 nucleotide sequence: TGTGCCAGTAGTATTGGAGACCCTTACTACGAGCAGTACTTC. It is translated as CASSIGDPYYEQYF.

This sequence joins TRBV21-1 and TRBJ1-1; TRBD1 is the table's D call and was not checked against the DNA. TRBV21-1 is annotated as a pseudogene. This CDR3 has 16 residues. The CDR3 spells CASSKTPDRGDTEAFF. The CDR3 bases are TGTGCCAGCAGCAAGACCCCTGACAGGGGAGACACTGAAGCTTTCTTT.

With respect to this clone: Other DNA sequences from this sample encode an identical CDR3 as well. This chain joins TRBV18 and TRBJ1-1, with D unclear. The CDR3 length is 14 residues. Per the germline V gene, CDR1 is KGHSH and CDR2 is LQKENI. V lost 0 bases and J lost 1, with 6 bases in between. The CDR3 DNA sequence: TGTGCCAGCTCACCACCGACGGGGAACACTGAAGCTTTCTTT. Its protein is CASSPPTGNTEAFF.

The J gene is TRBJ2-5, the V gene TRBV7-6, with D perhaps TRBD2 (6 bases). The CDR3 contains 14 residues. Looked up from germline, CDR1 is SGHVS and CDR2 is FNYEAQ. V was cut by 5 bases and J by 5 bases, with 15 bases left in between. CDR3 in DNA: TGTGCCAGCAGCGGGACTGGCCCGGAGGAGACCCAGTACTTC. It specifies CASSGTGPEETQYF.